Detailed here is one T cell receptor beta chain. The data were obtained in a study of T cells after yellow fever vaccination. As TCR cDNA was made by 5'RACE template switching, a universal primer site and UMIs were added. TCRdb reprocessed the 5' RACE reads with MiXCR, giving one entry per CDR3 protein. Of about 310,000 distinct CDR3 sequences listed, roughly 3.5% are singletons. The CDR3 length is 15 residues. V lost 1 base, J lost 2 bases, and 7 bases lay in between. Germline V gene data show CDR1 as SGHRS and CDR2 as YFSETQ. Sequences were derived from PBMCs, sampled on the day of the yellow fever booster vaccination. This chain uses TRBV5-1 with TRBJ2-6; unclear D gene. This sequence was found in a man aged 18 to 30 who received the YFV17D yellow fever vaccine. CDR3 amino acids: CASSLLDPGANVLTF. The CDR3 DNA sequence: TGCGCCAGCAGCTTGTTAGACCCTGGGGCCAACGTCCTGACTTTC.